One and the same sample provided the 21 T cell receptor beta chains below, sequenced in a study of T cell responses to AZD1222 COVID-19 vaccine. Sequencing used immunoSEQ multiplex PCR; TCRdb keeps in-frame clones, though not all of them. This repertoire includes over 140,000 clones. Sample: peripheral blood. These receptors originate from an adult in good health.

In DNA form, the CDR3 reads TGTGCCAGTAGTATTAGGGCTAGCGGGGGAGATACGCAGTATTTT. Its translation is CASSIRASGGDTQYF. The chain combines TRBV19 with TRBJ2-3; 10 bases fit TRBD2. The germline CDR1 and CDR2 sequences are LNHDA and SQIVND (reference sequence). This CDR3 is 15 amino acids long. V lost 3 bases and J lost 5; bases outside the gene matches: 5.

The CDR3 loop reads CASRQGTSGANVLTF. CDR3 nucleotides: TGTGCCAGTAGACAGGGGACTTCTGGGGCCAACGTCCTGACTTTC. The genes are TRBV19 and TRBJ2-6, with D maybe TRBD1 (7 bases). Trimming shortened V by 6 bases and J by 1 base, and 10 bases separated the two germline ends. The V gene's germline CDR1 is LNHDA and CDR2 SQIVND (reference sequence). The CDR3 spans 15 residues. The whole variable domain, filled in from reference TRBV19 and TRBJ2-6, reads DGGITQSPKYLFRKEGQNVTLSCEQNLNHDAMYWYRQDPGQGLRLIYYSQIVNDFQKGDIAEGYSVSREKKESFPLTVTSAQKNPTAFYLCASRQGTSGANVLTFGAGSRLTVL.

The rearrangement joins TRBV29-1 to TRBJ1-4; D is uncertain. V shed 6 bases and J shed 8 bases, with 13 bases lying between them. The CDR3 runs 12 residues. Looked up from germline, CDR1 is SQVTM and CDR2 is ANQGSEA. CDR3 in DNA: TGCAGCGTGGGAAGCGGCCGGGAAAAACTGTTTTTT. Encoded protein: CSVGSGREKLFF.

The rearrangement links TRBV6-5 to TRBJ1-2; D ambiguous. V gave up 7 bases and J gave up 5 bases, with 14 bases separating them. Germline CDR1 MNHEY, CDR2 SVGAGI. The CDR3 length is 13 residues. CDR3 loop: CASKRGASYGYTF. CDR3 DNA sequence: TGTGCCAGCAAAAGAGGTGCGAGTTATGGCTACACCTTC.

The rearrangement joins TRBV5-3 to TRBJ1-2; perhaps TRBD1 as D (5 bases). TRBV5-3 is annotated as an ORF whose role is uncertain. This CDR3 spans 13 amino acids. With 0 bases removed from V and 7 bases from J, the gap between germline ends came to 10 bases. The CDR3 coding sequence is TGTGCCAGAAGCTTGGCGGGGGTTGCTGGCTACACCTTC. This translates into CARSLAGVAGYTF.

The CDR3: CASSSLGAANTGELFF. CDR3 DNA sequence: TGTGCCAGCAGCTCCCTTGGGGCAGCGAACACCGGGGAGCTGTTTTTT. The V call is TRBV7-6, the J call TRBJ2-2, with TRBD1 as a possible D gene (5 bases). Germline assignment: CDR1 SGHVS and CDR2 FNYEAQ. The V end lost 4 bases, the J end lost 0 bases, and 12 bases lay between the germline ends. This CDR3 spans 16 amino acids.

The gene calls are TRBV3-1 (or the pseudogene TRBV3-2) and TRBJ1-1, with D unclear. The ends were cut back, 1 base at V and 1 base at J, with 7 bases in the middle. There are 14 residues in the CDR3. CDR1 and CDR2 (germline): LGHDT, YNNKEL (reference sequence). This CDR3 is CASSQVSKNTEAFF. CDR3 nucleotide sequence: TGTGCCAGCAGCCAAGTGAGCAAGAACACTGAAGCTTTCTTT.

CDR3 sequence: CASSLLALRERETQYF. The CDR3 DNA reads TGTGCCAGCAGCCTCCTTGCGCTCCGTGAAAGGGAGACCCAGTACTTC. The V call is TRBV3-1 (or the pseudogene TRBV3-2), the J call TRBJ2-5, with D uncertain. Between the trimmed V and J ends, which lost 4 bases and 5 bases, there was a span of 20 bases. CDR3 size: 16 residues. The germline V gene encodes CDR1 LGHDT and CDR2 YNNKEL (reference sequence).

V gene TRBV5-1 combines with J gene TRBJ1-6; D is uncertain. The V end lost 1 base, the J end lost 8 bases, and 10 bases lay between the germline ends. The CDR3 extends over 14 amino acids. Germline V gene data show CDR1 as SGHRS and CDR2 as YFSETQ. In DNA form, the CDR3 reads TGCGCCAGCAGCTTGACCTGGGCGGATTCACCCCTCCACTTT. Translating gives CASSLTWADSPLHF.

The rearrangement joins TRBV19 to TRBJ1-6; TRBD1 aligns across 9 bases. Unmatched junction bases numbered 8, after V lost 4 bases and J lost 10 bases. The CDR3 sequence is 15 residues long. Germline CDR1 is LNHDA and CDR2 is SQIVND (reference sequence). The CDR3 DNA reads as TGTGCCAGTAGTACGCAGCGGACAGGGGAATCACCCCTCCACTTT. Translating gives CASSTQRTGESPLHF. Supplemented by reference TRBV19 and TRBJ1-6, the full variable domain reads DGGITQSPKYLFRKEGQNVTLSCEQNLNHDAMYWYRQDPGQGLRLIYYSQIVNDFQKGDIAEGYSVSREKKESFPLTVTSAQKNPTAFYLCASSTQRTGESPLHFGNGTRLTVT.

The chain uses TRBV5-4 and TRBJ2-5, with D unresolved. This CDR3 is built from 14 residues. Germline CDR1 and CDR2: SGHNT and YYREEE (reference sequence). V dropped 3 bases and J dropped 4 bases, with 13 bases sitting between them. CDR3: CASSSSTVRETQYF. CDR3 in DNA: TGTGCCAGCAGCTCATCCACGGTCCGAGAGACCCAGTACTTC.

The genes are TRBV5-1 and TRBJ1-6; 9 bases agree with TRBD1. The CDR3 consists of 18 residues. V was clipped by 4 bases and J by 6 bases; unmatched bases: 14. Looked up from germline, CDR1 is SGHRS and CDR2 is YFSETQ. The CDR3 coding sequence is TGCGCCAGCAGCCTATCAACAGGGGGCGTAGTCCGTAATTCACCCCTCCACTTT. Protein sequence: CASSLSTGGVVRNSPLHF.

The chain uses TRBV7-7 and TRBJ2-5; 9 bases align to TRBD2. The CDR3 is 14 residues long. Germline CDR1 SSHAT, CDR2 FNYEAQ (reference sequence). Trimming removed 4 bases from V and 9 bases from J; junction bases left unmatched: 9. The CDR3 here is CASSSRTSEGAQYF. The CDR3, as DNA: TGTGCCAGCAGCTCAAGGACTAGCGAGGGGGCCCAGTACTTC. Looking up the rest from reference TRBV7-7 and TRBJ2-5 gives the full variable domain: GAGVSQSPRYKVTKRGQDVTLRCDPISSHATLYWYQQALGQGPEFLTYFNYEAQPDKSGLPSDRFSAERPEGSISTLTIQRTEQRDSAMYRCASSSRTSEGAQYFGPGTRLLVL.

V and J are TRBV10-2 and TRBJ1-4; 7 bases align to TRBD1. This CDR3 has 19 amino acids. Germline CDR1 reads WSHSY; CDR2 reads SAAADI. The V gene end was trimmed by 8 bases and the J gene end by 0 bases; junction bases not matched to a gene: 18. This CDR3 is CASGDMTGSLAATNEKLFF. The CDR3 nucleotides are TGCGCCAGCGGCGACATGACAGGGTCATTAGCTGCAACTAATGAAAAACTGTTTTTT.

The chain employs TRBV7-9 and TRBJ1-2; D is unclear. Trimming cost V 1 base and J 8 bases, with 14 bases left between them. The V gene's germline CDR1 is SEHNR and CDR2 FQNEAQ (reference sequence). CDR3 length equals 14 residues. For the CDR3, the DNA is TGTGCCAGCAGCTTAGAGGCCCCGTGGGGAGGCTACACCTTC. The encoded protein is CASSLEAPWGGYTF.

The rearrangement uses TRBV11-3 and TRBJ1-1; perhaps TRBD1 as D (6 bases). With 2 bases removed from V and 5 bases from J, the gap between germline ends came to 12 bases. CDR1 is SGHNT and CDR2 is YENEEA in the germline V gene. The CDR3 consists of 14 residues. The CDR3 sequence: CASSLTRGGTEAFF. CDR3 sequence (DNA): TGTGCCAGCAGCTTAACTAGGGGGGGAACTGAAGCTTTCTTT.

The chain carries TRBV6-6 and TRBJ1-4; 9 bases map to TRBD1. V gave up 6 bases and J gave up 8 bases; unmatched junction bases: 7. The CDR3 sequence is 14 residues long. Germline loops: CDR1 MNHNY, CDR2 SVGAGI (reference sequence). CDR3: CASRTGTGTEKLFF. The CDR3 coding sequence is TGTGCCAGCAGGACCGGGACAGGGACGGAAAAACTGTTTTTT.

V is TRBV18 and J is TRBJ2-1; a weak D match, TRBD2 (6 bases). This CDR3 is built from 15 residues. V lost 4 bases and J 6 bases, leaving 16 bases between the germline ends. CDR1 and CDR2 from the germline V gene are KGHSH and LQKENI. The CDR3 coding sequence is TGTGCCAGCTCACAGTTGCGGGAAAATGGCAATGAGCAGTTCTTC. Protein product: CASSQLRENGNEQFF. Complete variable domain (other parts from reference TRBV18 and TRBJ2-1): NAGVMQNPRHLVRRRGQEARLRCSPMKGHSHVYWYRQLPEEGLKFMVYLQKENIIDESGMPKERFSAEFPKEGPSILRIQQVVRGDSAAYFCASSQLRENGNEQFFGPGTRLTVL.

The chain couples TRBV28 to TRBJ2-3; perhaps D is TRBD1 or TRBD2 (5 bases each). The CDR3 has 16 amino acids. Looked up from germline, CDR1 is MDHEN and CDR2 is SYDVKM. V gave up 5 bases and J gave up 2 bases, with 17 bases separating them. The CDR3 is CASSPGASSLTDTQYF. CDR3 nucleotides: TGTGCCAGCAGTCCCGGGGCCTCGTCCCTCACAGATACGCAGTATTTT.

The chain carries TRBV7-6 and TRBJ2-3, with unresolved D. The V end lost 1 base, the J end lost 5 bases, and 19 bases lay between the germline ends. The CDR3 is 17 amino acids. From germline, CDR1 is SGHVS and CDR2 FNYEAQ. The CDR3 spells CASSLDPSSGRKDTQYF. CDR3 bases: TGTGCCAGCAGCTTAGATCCCTCCTCGGGCCGCAAAGATACGCAGTATTTT. Using reference TRBV7-6 and TRBJ2-3 for the parts outside the CDR3, the full variable domain is GAGVSQSPRYKVTKRGQDVALRCDPISGHVSLYWYRQALGQGPEFLTYFNYEAQQDKSGLPNDRFSAERPEGSISTLTIQRTEQRDSAMYRCASSLDPSSGRKDTQYFGPGTRLTVL.

This chain joins TRBV5-6 and TRBJ1-4, with D perhaps matching TRBD1 (6 bases). The germline CDR1 and CDR2 sequences are SGHDT and YYEEEE. This CDR3 has 15 amino acids. V was cut by 0 bases and J by 8 bases, with 14 bases left in between. CDR3 region: CASSLEGRGAEKLFF. The CDR3 region has the DNA TGTGCCAGCAGCTTGGAGGGCAGGGGTGCCGAAAAACTGTTTTTT.